The clone carrying this T cell receptor (beta chain) was counted many times. This specimen comes from a study of T cell clones after liver transplantation. Profiled with immunoSEQ multiplex PCR; TCRdb holds only in-frame clones, not every one. The repertoire holds 60,000 or so clones, with 70% to 75% as singletons. Germline V gene data show CDR1 as SGHAT and CDR2 as FQNNGV. V lost 4 bases, J lost 8 bases, and 12 bases lay in between. The CDR3 loop spans 14 amino acids. This chain uses TRBV11-2 with TRBJ1-6; D gene ambiguous. Sequenced here: CD4+ T cells from blood, sampled before liver transplant. The sequence was obtained from a human donor who received a liver transplant. CDR3 protein: CASSSLGSDSPLHF. The CDR3 DNA sequence: TGTGCCAGCAGCTCACTAGGGAGTGATTCACCCCTCCACTTT.